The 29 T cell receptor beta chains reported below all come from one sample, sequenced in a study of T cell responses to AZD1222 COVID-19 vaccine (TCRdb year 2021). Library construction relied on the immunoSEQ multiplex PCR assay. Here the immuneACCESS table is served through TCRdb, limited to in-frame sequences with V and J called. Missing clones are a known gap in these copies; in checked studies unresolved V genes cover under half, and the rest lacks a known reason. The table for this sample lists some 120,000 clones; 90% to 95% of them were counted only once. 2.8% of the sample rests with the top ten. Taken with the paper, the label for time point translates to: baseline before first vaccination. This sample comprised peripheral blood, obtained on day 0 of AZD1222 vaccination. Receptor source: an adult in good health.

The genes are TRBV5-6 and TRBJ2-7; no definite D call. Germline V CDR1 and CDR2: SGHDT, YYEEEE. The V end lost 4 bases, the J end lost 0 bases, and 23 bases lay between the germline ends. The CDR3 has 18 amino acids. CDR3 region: CASSVREGGDRSSYEQYF. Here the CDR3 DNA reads TGTGCCAGCAGCGTGAGAGAAGGTGGAGACCGTAGCTCCTACGAGCAGTACTTC.

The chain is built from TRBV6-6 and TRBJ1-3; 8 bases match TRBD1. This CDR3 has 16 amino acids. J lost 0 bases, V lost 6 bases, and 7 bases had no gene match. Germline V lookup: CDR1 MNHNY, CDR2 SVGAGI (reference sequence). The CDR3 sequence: CASSQGAQLSGNTIYF. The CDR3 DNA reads TGTGCCAGCAGCCAGGGGGCTCAACTCTCTGGAAACACCATATATTTT.

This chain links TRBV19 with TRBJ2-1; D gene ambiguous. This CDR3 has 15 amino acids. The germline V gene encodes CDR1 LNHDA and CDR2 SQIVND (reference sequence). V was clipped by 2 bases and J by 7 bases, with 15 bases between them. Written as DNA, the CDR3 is TGTGCCAGTAGTATACGACCCTCGAAGGGAAATGAGCAGTTCTTC. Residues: CASSIRPSKGNEQFF.

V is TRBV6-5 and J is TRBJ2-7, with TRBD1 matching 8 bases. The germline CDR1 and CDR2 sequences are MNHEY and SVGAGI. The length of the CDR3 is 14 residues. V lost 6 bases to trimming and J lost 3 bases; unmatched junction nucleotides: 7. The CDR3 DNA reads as TGTGCCAGCAGACCGGGACAGGAGTACTACGAGCAGTACTTC. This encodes CASRPGQEYYEQYF.

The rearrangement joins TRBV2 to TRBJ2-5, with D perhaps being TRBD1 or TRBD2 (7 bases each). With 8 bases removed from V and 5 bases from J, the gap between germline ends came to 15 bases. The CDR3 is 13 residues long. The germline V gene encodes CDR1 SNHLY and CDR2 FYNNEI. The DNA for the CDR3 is TGTGCCAGCGAGGGCAGGGGGGGGGAGACCCAGTACTTC. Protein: CASEGRGGETQYF. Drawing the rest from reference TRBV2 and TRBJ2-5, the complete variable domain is EPEVTQTPSHQVTQMGQEVILRCVPISNHLYFYWYRQILGQKVEFLVSFYNNEISEKSEIFDDQFSVERPDGSNFTLKIRSTKLEDSAMYFCASEGRGGETQYFGPGTRLLVL.

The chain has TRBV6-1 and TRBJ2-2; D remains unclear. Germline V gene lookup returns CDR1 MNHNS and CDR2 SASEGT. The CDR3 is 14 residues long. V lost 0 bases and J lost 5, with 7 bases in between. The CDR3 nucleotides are TGTGCCAGCAGTGAAGCATTTGAGACCGGGGAGCTGTTTTTT. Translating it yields CASSEAFETGELFF.

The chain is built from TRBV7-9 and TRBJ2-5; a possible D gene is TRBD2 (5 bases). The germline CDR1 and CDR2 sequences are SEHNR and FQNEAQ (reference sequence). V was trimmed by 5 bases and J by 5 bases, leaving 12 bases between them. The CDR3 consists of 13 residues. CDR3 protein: CASSPWERETQYF. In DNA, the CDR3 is TGTGCCAGCAGCCCATGGGAGAGGGAGACCCAGTACTTC.

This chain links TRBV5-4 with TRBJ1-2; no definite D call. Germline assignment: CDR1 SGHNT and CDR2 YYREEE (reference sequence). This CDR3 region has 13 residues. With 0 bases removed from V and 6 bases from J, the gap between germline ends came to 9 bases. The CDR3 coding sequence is TGTGCCAGCAGCTTGGTGGCGGAGAATGGCTACACCTTC. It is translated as CASSLVAENGYTF.

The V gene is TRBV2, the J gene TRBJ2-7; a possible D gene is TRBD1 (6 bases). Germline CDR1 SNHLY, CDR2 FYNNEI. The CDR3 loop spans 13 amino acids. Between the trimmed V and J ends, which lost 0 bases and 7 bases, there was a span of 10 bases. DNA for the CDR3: TGTGCCAGCAGTGAAGCGGAAGGGGGAGAGCAGTACTTC. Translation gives CASSEAEGGEQYF. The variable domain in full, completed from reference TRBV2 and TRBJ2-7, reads EPEVTQTPSHQVTQMGQEVILRCVPISNHLYFYWYRQILGQKVEFLVSFYNNEISEKSEIFDDQFSVERPDGSNFTLKIRSTKLEDSAMYFCASSEAEGGEQYFGPGTRLTVT.

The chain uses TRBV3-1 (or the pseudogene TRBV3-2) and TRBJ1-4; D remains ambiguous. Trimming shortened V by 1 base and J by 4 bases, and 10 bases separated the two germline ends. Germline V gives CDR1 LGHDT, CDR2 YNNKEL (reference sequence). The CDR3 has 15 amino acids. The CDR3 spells CASSQGLQLNEKLFF. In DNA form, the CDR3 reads TGTGCCAGCAGCCAAGGTCTACAACTTAATGAAAAACTGTTTTTT.

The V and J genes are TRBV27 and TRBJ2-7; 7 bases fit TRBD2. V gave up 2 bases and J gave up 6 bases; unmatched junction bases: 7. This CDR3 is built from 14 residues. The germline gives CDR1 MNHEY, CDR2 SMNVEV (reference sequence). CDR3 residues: CASSLGGGDAEQYF. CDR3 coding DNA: TGTGCCAGCAGTTTAGGGGGGGGTGATGCCGAGCAGTACTTC.

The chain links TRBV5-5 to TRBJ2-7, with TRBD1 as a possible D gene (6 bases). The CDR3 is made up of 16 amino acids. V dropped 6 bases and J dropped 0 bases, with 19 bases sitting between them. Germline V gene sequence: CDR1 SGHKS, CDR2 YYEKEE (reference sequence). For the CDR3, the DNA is TGTGCCAGCACCCCACAGGGTAAACTCCTCTCCTACGAGCAGTACTTC. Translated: CASTPQGKLLSYEQYF.

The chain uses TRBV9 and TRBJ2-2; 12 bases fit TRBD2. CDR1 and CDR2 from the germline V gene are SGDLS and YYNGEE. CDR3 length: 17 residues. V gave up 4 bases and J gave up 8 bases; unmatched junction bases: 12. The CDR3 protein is CASSTRTSGTPRGELFF. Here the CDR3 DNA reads TGTGCCAGCAGCACCCGGACTAGCGGGACACCGCGGGGGGAGCTGTTTTTT.

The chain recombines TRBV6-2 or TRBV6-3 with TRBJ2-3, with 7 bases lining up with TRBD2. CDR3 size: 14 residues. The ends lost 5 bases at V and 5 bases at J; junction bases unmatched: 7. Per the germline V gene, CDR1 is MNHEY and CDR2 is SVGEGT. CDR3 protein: CASSRTSFGDTQYF. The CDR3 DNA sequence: TGTGCCAGCAGTAGGACTAGTTTCGGAGATACGCAGTATTTT.

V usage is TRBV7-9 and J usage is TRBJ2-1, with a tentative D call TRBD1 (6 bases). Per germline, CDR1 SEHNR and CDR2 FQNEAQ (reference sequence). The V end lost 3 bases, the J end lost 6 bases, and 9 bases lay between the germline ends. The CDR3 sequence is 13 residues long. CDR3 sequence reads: CASSLYRVNEQFF. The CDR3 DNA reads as TGTGCCAGCAGCTTGTACAGGGTCAATGAGCAGTTCTTC.

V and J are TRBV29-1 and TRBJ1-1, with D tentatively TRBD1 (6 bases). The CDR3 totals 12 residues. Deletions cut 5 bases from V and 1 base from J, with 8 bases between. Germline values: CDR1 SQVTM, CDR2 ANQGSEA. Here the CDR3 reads CSVRGGNTEAFF. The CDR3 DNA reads TGCAGCGTTAGGGGGGGGAACACTGAAGCTTTCTTT.

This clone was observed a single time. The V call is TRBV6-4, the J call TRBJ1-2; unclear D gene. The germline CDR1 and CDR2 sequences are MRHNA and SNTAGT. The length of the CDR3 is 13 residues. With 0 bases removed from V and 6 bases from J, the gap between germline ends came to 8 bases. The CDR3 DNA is TGTGCCAGCAGTGACTCCAGAATAGATGGCTACACCTTC. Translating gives CASSDSRIDGYTF.

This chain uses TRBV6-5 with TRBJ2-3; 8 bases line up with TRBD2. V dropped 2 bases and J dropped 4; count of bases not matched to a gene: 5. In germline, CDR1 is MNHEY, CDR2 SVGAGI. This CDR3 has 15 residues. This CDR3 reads CASSYEAGVADTQYF. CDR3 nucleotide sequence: TGTGCCAGCAGTTACGAAGCGGGAGTGGCAGATACGCAGTATTTT.

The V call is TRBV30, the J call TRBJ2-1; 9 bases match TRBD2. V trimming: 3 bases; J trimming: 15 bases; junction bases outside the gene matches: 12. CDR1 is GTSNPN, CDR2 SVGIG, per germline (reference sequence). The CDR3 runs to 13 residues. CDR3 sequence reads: CAWSRLREGRPFF. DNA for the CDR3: TGTGCCTGGAGCCGGTTGCGGGAGGGCCGTCCGTTCTTC.

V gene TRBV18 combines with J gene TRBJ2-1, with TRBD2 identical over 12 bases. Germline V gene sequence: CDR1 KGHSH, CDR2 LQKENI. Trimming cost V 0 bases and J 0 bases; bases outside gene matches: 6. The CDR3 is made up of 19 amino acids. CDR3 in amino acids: CASSPPPGLAGFSYNEQFF. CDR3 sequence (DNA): TGTGCCAGCTCACCACCCCCGGGACTAGCGGGCTTCTCCTACAATGAGCAGTTCTTC.

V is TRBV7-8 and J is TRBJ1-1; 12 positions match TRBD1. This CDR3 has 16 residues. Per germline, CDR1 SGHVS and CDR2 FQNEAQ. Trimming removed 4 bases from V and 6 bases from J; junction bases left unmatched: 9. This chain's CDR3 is CASSSGDRGLTAEAFF. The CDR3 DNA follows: TGTGCCAGCAGCTCCGGGGACAGGGGGCTTACGGCTGAAGCTTTCTTT.

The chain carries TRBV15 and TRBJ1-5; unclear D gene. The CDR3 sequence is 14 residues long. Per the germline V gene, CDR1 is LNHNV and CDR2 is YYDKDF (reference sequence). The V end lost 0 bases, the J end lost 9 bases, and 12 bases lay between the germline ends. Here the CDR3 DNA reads TGTGCCACCAGCAGAGATTGGCCCGCGGGGCCCCAGCATTTT. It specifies CATSRDWPAGPQHF.

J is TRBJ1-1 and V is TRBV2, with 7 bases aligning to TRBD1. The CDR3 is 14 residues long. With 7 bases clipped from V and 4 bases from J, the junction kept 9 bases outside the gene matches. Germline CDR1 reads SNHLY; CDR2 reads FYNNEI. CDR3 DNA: TGTGCCAGCACCACTGACAGGGACGGCACTGAAGCTTTCTTT. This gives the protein CASTTDRDGTEAFF.

CDR3 amino acids: CASRPGATGELFF. The CDR3 DNA follows: TGCGCCAGCAGGCCCGGGGCCACCGGGGAGCTGTTTTTT. This chain uses TRBV5-1 with TRBJ2-2, with D perhaps matching TRBD1 or TRBD2 (5 bases each). V lost 5 bases to trimming and J lost 4 bases, with 9 bases between them. Germline V gene sequence: CDR1 SGHRS, CDR2 YFSETQ. This CDR3 spans 13 amino acids.

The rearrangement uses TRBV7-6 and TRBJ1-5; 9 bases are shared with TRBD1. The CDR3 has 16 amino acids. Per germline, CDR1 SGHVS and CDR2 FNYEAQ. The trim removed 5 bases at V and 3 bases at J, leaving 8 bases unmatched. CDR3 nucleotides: TGTGCCAGCAGCCCCCGGACAGGGGAGGTCAATCAGCCCCAGCATTTT. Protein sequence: CASSPRTGEVNQPQHF.

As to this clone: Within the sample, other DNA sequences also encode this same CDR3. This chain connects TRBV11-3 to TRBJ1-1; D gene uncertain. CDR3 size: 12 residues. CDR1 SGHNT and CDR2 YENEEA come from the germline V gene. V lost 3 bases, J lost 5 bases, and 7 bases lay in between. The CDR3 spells CASSFGDTEAFF. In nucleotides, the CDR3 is TGTGCCAGCAGCTTCGGGGATACTGAAGCTTTCTTT.

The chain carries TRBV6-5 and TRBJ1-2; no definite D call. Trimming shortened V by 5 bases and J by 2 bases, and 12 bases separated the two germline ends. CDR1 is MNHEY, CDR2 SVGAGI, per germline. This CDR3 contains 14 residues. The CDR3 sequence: CASSPMEGNYGYTF. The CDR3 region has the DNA TGTGCCAGCAGTCCTATGGAAGGGAACTATGGCTACACCTTC.

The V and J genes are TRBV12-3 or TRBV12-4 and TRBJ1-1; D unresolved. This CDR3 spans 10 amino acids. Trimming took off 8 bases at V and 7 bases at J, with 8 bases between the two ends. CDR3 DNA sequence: TGTGCCAGCCTTCCCTATGAAGCTTTCTTT. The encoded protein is CASLPYEAFF.

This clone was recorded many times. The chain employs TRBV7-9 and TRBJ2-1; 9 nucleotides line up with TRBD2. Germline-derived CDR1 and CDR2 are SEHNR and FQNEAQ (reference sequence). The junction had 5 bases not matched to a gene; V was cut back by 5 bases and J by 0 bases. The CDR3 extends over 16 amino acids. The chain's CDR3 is CASSPLSGGSYNEQFF. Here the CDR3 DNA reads TGTGCCAGCAGCCCGCTTAGCGGGGGCTCCTACAATGAGCAGTTCTTC.